Listed here are 21 T cell receptor beta chains from one sample, sequenced in a study of CXCR3-negative and CXCR3-positive naive CD8 T cells. The TRB libraries of cDNA were built by UMI-labeled 5' RACE. Each CDR3 protein gets one entry in TCRdb, which reprocessed the 5' RACE reads and gives no DNA. The sample has about 42,000 distinct CDR3 sequences; the top ten hold approximately 2.5%. The sample consisted of naive CXCR3- CD8+ T cells from blood. Noted subset: CD45RO-CCR7+CD27+CD95- naive CD8+ T cells lacking CXCR3 (TNR3-). The origin of the receptors is a human donor in good health. Some clones in this sample may be carry-over from other donors' samples.

The CDR3 loop reads CASSPPLPTSGRIYEQYF. V gene TRBV11-2 combines with J gene TRBJ2-7; TCRdb proposes TRBD2, but this gene call is untestable without DNA. This CDR3 comprises 18 residues. Germline CDR1 and CDR2: SGHAT and FQNNGV.

The V and J genes are TRBV7-2 and TRBJ2-5; TCRdb's D call, TRBD2, is unchecked because there is no DNA. Germline CDR1 SGHTA, CDR2 FQGNSA. The CDR3 covers 17 residues. This CDR3 is CASSQTWFGGFQETQYF.

V usage is TRBV6-6 and J usage is TRBJ1-1; TCRdb gives TRBD1 as the D gene, but with no DNA this cannot be confirmed. Germline V gene lookup returns CDR1 MNHNY and CDR2 SVGAGI (reference sequence). The CDR3 runs to 16 residues. The CDR3 region is CASSYSVRTGLTEAFF.

The chain recombines TRBV6-5 with TRBJ2-5. Germline loops: CDR1 MNHEY, CDR2 SVGAGI. This CDR3 contains 14 residues. Here the CDR3 reads CASSYLARQETQYF.

This sequence joins TRBV28 and TRBJ2-7. The germline CDR1 and CDR2 sequences are MDHEN and SYDVKM. CDR3 length: 11 residues. CDR3 loop: CASSAPYEQYF.

The genes are TRBV28 and TRBJ2-7; TCRdb selects TRBD1, and the lack of DNA leaves this call unchecked. CDR1 is MDHEN and CDR2 is SYDVKM in the germline V gene. This CDR3 contains 17 residues. CDR3 region: CASSTGQGFVNSYEQYF.

The chain couples TRBV7-8 to TRBJ2-1. In germline, CDR1 is SGHVS, CDR2 FQNEAQ. The CDR3 is 15 residues long. The CDR3 here is CASGNDLGLLNEQFF.

The gene calls are TRBV25-1 and TRBJ2-7; the TCRdb call, TRBD1, lacks DNA for checking. Per germline, CDR1 MGHDK and CDR2 SYGVNS. This CDR3 has 14 amino acids. The CDR3 here is CASSESGTDYEQYF.

V gene TRBV6-6 combines with J gene TRBJ1-5. CDR3 length equals 13 residues. Germline CDR1 and CDR2: MNHNY and SVGAGI (reference sequence). The CDR3 loop is CASQRDSNQPQHF.

J is TRBJ1-2 and V is TRBV9. This CDR3 contains 14 residues. Per the germline V gene, CDR1 is SGDLS and CDR2 is YYNGEE. The CDR3 region is CASSVEVAGSGYTF.

V is TRBV7-6 and J is TRBJ2-3; no DNA is available, so the TRBD2 call from TCRdb remains unchecked. Germline V gives CDR1 SGHVS, CDR2 FNYEAQ. This CDR3 is built from 18 residues. Here the CDR3 reads CASSLDSGSTPRTDTQYF.

This chain joins TRBV7-8 and TRBJ2-1; absent DNA, TCRdb's TRBD2 call cannot be checked. Germline values: CDR1 SGHVS, CDR2 FQNEAQ. The CDR3 loop spans 16 amino acids. CDR3 sequence: CASSRKAGVSYNEQFF.

The chain uses TRBV4-3 and TRBJ1-1. Germline CDR1 is LGHNA and CDR2 is YSLEER. This CDR3 spans 15 amino acids. CDR3 protein: CASSQDLSMNTEAFF.

The rearrangement links TRBV21-1 to TRBJ2-7; absent DNA, TCRdb's TRBD1 call cannot be checked. TRBV21-1 is a listed pseudogene. The CDR3 consists of 16 residues. CDR3 protein: CASTDPGTANSYEQYF.

This chain uses TRBV6-4 with TRBJ2-2. CDR1 MRHNA and CDR2 SNTAGT come from the germline V gene. The CDR3 is 15 amino acids. CDR3 in amino acids: CASSDSLSNTGELFF.

CDR3 protein: CASSQDAGREPGELFF. This rearrangement joins TRBV4-3 to TRBJ2-2; the D gene TCRdb calls, TRBD2, cannot be checked with no DNA. This CDR3 contains 16 residues. The germline CDR1 and CDR2 sequences are LGHNA and YSLEER.

The chain combines TRBV12-3 or TRBV12-4 with TRBJ1-2; the TCRdb call, TRBD1, lacks DNA for checking. This CDR3 contains 12 residues. The CDR3 loop is CATQRQYYGYTF.

The genes are TRBV7-8 and TRBJ1-4; TCRdb picks TRBD1, but there is no DNA to check that call. The CDR3 has 22 amino acids. Germline V lookup: CDR1 SGHVS, CDR2 FQNEAQ. The CDR3 loop is CASSSTHPGQAELGRTNEKLFF.

V and J are TRBV7-9 and TRBJ1-2; TCRdb gives TRBD1 as the D gene, but with no DNA this cannot be confirmed. There are 16 residues in the CDR3. The germline gives CDR1 SEHNR, CDR2 FQNEAQ (reference sequence). The CDR3 reads CASSLTGTGYLRGYTF.

The chain couples TRBV7-9 to TRBJ1-1. Germline lookup yields CDR1 SEHNR and CDR2 FQNEAQ (reference sequence). The CDR3 sequence is 12 residues long. CDR3 sequence reads: CASSFTRAEAFF. Full variable domain (rest looked up from reference TRBV7-9 and TRBJ1-1): DTGVSQNPRHKITKRGQNVTFRCDPISEHNRLYWYRQTLGQGPEFLTYFQNEAQLEKSRLLSDRFSAERPKGSFSTLEIQRTEQGDSAMYLCASSFTRAEAFFGQGTRLTVV.

J is TRBJ2-3 and V is TRBV6-6; TCRdb picks TRBD1, but there is no DNA to check that call. CDR3 size: 16 residues. Germline CDR1 is MNHNY and CDR2 is SVGAGI (reference sequence). The CDR3 sequence is CASSYLTAGGSDTQYF.